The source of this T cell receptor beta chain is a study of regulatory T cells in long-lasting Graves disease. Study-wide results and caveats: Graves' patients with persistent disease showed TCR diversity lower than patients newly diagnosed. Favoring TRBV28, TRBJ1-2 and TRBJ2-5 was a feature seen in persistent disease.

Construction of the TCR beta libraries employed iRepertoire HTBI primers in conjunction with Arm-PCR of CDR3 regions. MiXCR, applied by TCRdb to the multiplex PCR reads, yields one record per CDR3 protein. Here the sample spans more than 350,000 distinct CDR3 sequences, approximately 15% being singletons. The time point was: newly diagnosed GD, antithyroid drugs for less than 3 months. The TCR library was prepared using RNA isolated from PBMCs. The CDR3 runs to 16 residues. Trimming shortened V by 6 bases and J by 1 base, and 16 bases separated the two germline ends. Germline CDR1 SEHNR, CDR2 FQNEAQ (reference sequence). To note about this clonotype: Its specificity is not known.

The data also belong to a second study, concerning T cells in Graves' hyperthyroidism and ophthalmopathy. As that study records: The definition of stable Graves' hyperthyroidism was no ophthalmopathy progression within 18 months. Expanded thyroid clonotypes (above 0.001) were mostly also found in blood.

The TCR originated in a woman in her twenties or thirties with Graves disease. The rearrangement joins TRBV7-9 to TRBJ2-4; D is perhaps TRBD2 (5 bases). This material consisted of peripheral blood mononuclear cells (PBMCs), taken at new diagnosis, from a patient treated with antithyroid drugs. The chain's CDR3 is CASSRLIGNAKNIQYF. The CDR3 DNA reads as TGTGCCAGCAGTCGACTGATCGGGAATGCCAAAAACATTCAGTACTTC.